Listed below are T cell receptor beta chains from one sample, sequenced in a study of CD8+CD57+ T cells in acquired aplastic anemia. From the reads, TCRdb called clonotypes with MiXCR, one entry per CDR3 protein. The table has some 180,000 distinct CDR3 sequences, approximately 45% seen once. Sample: sorted CD4+, CD8+, or CD8+CD57+ T cells (not recorded which) from PBMCs. All receptors derive from a human donor in good health. Each CDR3 is given without its conserved first and last residue.

TRBV20-1	TRBJ1-2	SASTEYYGYT
TRBV9	TRBJ2-2	ASSTYTGELF
TRBV7-2	TRBJ2-2	ASREDDTGELF
TRBV24-1	TRBJ2-2	ATSDWRTGASNTGELF
TRBV5-1	TRBJ1-4	ASSLQGAREKLF
TRBV9	TRBJ2-5	ASSPTGGQETQY
TRBV11-1	TRBJ1-6	ASSLTRTSPLH
TRBV15	TRBJ2-1	ATSRRDRGINEQF
TRBV29-1	TRBJ2-2	STRTGRDGELF
TRBV5-1	TRBJ1-4	ASSLVTGANEKLF
TRBV6-1	TRBJ2-3	ASSVGGRTADTQY
TRBV2	TRBJ1-2	ASSLGLTRGYT
TRBV18	TRBJ1-3	ASSPPRGNTIY